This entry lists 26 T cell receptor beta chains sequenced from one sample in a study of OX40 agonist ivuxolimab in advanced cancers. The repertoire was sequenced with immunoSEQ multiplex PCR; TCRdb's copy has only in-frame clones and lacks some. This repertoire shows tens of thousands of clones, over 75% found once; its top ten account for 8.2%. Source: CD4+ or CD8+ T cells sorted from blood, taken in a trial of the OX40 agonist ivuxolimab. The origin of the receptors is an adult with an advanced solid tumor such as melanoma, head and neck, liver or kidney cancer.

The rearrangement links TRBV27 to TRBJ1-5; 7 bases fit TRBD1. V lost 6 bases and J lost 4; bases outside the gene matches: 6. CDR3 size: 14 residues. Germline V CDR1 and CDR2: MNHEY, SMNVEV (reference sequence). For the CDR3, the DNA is TGTGCCAGCAGCCCGGGACAGAGAAATCAGCCCCAGCATTTT. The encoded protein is CASSPGQRNQPQHF.

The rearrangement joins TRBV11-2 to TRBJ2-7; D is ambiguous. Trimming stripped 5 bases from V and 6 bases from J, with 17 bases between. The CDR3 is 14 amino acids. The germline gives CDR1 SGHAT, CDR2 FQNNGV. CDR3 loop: CASSLRPNPGEQYF. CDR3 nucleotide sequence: TGTGCCAGCAGCCTCCGACCCAACCCGGGCGAGCAGTACTTC.

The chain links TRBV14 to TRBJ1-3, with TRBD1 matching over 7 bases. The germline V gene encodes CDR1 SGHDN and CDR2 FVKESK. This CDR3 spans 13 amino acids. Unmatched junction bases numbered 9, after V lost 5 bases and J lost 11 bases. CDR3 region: CASSAGTEGSIYF. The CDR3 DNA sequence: TGTGCCAGCAGCGCCGGGACAGAGGGGTCCATATATTTT.

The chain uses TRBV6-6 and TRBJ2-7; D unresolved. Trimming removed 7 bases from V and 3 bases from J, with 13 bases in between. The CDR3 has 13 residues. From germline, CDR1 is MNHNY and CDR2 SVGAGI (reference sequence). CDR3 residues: CASKEQGYYEQYF. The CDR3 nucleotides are TGTGCCAGCAAAGAACAAGGCTACTACGAGCAGTACTTC.

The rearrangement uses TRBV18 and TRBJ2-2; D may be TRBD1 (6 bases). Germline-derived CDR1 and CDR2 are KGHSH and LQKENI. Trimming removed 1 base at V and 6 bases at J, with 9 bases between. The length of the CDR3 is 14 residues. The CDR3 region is CASSPQGVPGELFF. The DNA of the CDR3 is TGTGCCAGCTCACCACAGGGGGTCCCCGGGGAGCTGTTTTTT.

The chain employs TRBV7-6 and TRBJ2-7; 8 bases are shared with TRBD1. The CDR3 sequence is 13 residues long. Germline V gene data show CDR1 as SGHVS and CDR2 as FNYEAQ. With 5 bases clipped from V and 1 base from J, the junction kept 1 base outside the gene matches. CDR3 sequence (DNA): TGTGCCAGCAGCGGGACAGGTTCCTACGAGCAGTACTTC. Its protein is CASSGTGSYEQYF.

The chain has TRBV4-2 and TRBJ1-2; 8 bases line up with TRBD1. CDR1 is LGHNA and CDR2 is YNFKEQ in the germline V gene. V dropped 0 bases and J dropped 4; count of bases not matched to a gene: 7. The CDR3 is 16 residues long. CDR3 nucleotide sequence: TGTGCCAGCAGCCAAGATATATCAGGGGGCGGCTATGGCTACACCTTC. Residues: CASSQDISGGGYGYTF.

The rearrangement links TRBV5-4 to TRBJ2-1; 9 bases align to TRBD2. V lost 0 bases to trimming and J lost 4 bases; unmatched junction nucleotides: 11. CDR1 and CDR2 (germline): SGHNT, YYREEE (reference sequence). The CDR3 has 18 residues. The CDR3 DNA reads TGTGCCAGCAGCTTGGTACCCCTCGCGGGAGGGTATTACAATGAGCAGTTCTTC. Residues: CASSLVPLAGGYYNEQFF.

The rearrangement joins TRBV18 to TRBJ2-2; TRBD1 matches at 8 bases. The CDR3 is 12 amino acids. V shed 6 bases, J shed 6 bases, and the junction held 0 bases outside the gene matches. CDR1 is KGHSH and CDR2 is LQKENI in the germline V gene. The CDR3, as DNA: TGTGCCAGCTCGACAGGGGCCGGGGAGCTGTTTTTT. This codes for CASSTGAGELFF.

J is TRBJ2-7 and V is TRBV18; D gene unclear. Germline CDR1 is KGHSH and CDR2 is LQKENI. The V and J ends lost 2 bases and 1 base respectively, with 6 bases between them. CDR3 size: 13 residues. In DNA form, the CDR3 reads TGTGCCAGCTCACCAGGTCCATCCTACGAGCAGTACGTC. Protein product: CASSPGPSYEQYV.

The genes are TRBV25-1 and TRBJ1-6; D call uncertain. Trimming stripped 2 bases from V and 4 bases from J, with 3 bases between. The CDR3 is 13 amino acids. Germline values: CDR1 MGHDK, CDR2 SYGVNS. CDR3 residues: CASSEKYNSPLHF. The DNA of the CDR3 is TGTGCCAGCAGTGAAAAGTATAATTCACCCCTCCACTTT.

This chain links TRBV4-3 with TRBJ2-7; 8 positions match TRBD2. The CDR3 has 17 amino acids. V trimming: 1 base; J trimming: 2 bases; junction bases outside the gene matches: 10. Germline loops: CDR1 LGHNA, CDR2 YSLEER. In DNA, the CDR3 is TGCGCCAGCAGCCAAGCTTTAGGGCTAGCGGGTGCCTACGAGCAGTACTTC. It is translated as CASSQALGLAGAYEQYF.

This CDR3 is CASTFPPGLALNTGELFF. In DNA, the CDR3 is TGTGCCAGCACTTTCCCTCCGGGACTAGCGTTGAACACCGGGGAGCTGTTTTTT. The V gene is TRBV2, the J gene TRBJ2-2; TRBD2 agrees at 10 bases. V trimming: 7 bases; J trimming: 1 base; junction bases outside the gene matches: 12. The CDR3 spans 18 residues. Germline CDR1 SNHLY, CDR2 FYNNEI.

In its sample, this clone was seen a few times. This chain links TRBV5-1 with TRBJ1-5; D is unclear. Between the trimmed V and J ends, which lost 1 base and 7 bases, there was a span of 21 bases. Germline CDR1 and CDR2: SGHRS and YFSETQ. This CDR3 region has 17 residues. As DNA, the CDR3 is TGCGCCAGCAGCTTGTTAGGTCGACTGGGTTTATGGCAGCCCCAGCATTTT. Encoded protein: CASSLLGRLGLWQPQHF.

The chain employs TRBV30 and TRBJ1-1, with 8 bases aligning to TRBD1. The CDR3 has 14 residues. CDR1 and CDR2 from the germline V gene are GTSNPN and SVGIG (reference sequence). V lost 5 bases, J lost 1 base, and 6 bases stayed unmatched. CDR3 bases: TGTGCCTGGGGATCTGGGACAGGGAACACTGAAGCTTTCTTT. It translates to CAWGSGTGNTEAFF.

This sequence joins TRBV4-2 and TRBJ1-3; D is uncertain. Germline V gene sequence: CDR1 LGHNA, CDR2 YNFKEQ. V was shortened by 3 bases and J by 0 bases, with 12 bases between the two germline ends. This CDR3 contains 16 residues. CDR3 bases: TGTGCCAGCAGCCACCCGGACGTTAGCTCTGGAAACACCATATATTTT. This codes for CASSHPDVSSGNTIYF.

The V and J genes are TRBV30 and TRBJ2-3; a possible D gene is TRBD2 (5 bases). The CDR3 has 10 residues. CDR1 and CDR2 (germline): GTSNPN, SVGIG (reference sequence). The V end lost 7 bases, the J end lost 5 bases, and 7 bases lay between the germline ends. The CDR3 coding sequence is TGTGCCTCCGGGGTAGATACGCAGTATTTT. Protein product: CASGVDTQYF.

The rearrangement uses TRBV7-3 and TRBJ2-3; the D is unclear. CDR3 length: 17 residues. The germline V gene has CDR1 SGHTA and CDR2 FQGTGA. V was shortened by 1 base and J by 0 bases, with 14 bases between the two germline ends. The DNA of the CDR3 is TGTGCCAGCAGCTTAAAGGGTGGCACCTTAAGCACAGATACGCAGTATTTT. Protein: CASSLKGGTLSTDTQYF.

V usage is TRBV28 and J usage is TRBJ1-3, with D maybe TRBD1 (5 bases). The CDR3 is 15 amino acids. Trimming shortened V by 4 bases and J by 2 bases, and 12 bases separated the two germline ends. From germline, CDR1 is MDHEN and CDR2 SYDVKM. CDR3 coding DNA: TGTGCCAGCAGTTGGGACCCCGGGGCTGGAAACACCATATATTTT. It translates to CASSWDPGAGNTIYF.

CDR3 region: CASSELGVGAEKLFF. The CDR3 DNA reads TGTGCCAGCAGCGAGCTGGGGGTCGGGGCTGAAAAACTGTTTTTT. This rearrangement joins TRBV9 to TRBJ1-4; D perhaps matches TRBD1 (5 bases). Germline loops: CDR1 SGDLS, CDR2 YYNGEE. This CDR3 is 15 amino acids long. The V end was cut by 3 bases, the J end by 7 bases, with 16 bases between.

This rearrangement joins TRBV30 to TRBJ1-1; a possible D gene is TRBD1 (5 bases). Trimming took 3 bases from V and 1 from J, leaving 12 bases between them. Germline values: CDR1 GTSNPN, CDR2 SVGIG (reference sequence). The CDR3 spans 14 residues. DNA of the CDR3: TGTGCCTGGAGGTCGGGACGCAAGAACACTGAAGCTTTCTTT. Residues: CAWRSGRKNTEAFF. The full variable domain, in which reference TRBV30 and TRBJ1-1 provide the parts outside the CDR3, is SQTIHQWPATLVQPVGSPLSLECTVEGTSNPNLYWYRQAAGRGLQLLFYSVGIGQISSEVPQNLSASRPQDRQFILSSKKLLLSDSGFYLCAWRSGRKNTEAFFGQGTRLTVV.

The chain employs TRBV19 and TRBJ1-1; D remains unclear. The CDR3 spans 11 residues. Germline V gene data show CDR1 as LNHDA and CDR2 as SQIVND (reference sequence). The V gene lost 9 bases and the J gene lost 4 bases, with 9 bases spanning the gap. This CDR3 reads CASLWGTEAFF. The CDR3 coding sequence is TGTGCCAGCCTTTGGGGCACTGAAGCTTTCTTT.

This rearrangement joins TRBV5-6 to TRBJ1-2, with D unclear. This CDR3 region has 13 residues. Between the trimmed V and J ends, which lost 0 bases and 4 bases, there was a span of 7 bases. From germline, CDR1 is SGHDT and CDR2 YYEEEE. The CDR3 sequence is CASSLGWFYGYTF. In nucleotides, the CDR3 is TGTGCCAGCAGCTTGGGTTGGTTCTATGGCTACACCTTC.

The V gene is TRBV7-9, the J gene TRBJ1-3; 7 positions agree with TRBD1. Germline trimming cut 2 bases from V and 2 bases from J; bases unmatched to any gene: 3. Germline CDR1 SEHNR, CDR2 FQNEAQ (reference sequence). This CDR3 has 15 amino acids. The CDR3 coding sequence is TGTGCCAGCAGCTTAAAAGGACAGGCTGGAAACACCATATATTTT. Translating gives CASSLKGQAGNTIYF.

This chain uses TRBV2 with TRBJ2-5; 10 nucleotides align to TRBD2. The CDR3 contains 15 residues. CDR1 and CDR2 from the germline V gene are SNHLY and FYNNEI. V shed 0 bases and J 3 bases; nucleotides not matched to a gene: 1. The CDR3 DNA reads TGTGCCAGCAGTGAAGCAGGGACTAGCGAAGAGACCCAGTACTTC. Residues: CASSEAGTSEETQYF.

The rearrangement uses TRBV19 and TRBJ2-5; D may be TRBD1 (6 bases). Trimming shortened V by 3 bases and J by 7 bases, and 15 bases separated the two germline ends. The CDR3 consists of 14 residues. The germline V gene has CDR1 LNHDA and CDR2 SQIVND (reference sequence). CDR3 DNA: TGTGCCAGTAGTATTCCCTCACAGGGTGGGACCCAGTACTTC. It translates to CASSIPSQGGTQYF. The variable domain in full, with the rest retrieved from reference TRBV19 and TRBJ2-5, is DGGITQSPKYLFRKEGQNVTLSCEQNLNHDAMYWYRQDPGQGLRLIYYSQIVNDFQKGDIAEGYSVSREKKESFPLTVTSAQKNPTAFYLCASSIPSQGGTQYFGPGTRLLVL.